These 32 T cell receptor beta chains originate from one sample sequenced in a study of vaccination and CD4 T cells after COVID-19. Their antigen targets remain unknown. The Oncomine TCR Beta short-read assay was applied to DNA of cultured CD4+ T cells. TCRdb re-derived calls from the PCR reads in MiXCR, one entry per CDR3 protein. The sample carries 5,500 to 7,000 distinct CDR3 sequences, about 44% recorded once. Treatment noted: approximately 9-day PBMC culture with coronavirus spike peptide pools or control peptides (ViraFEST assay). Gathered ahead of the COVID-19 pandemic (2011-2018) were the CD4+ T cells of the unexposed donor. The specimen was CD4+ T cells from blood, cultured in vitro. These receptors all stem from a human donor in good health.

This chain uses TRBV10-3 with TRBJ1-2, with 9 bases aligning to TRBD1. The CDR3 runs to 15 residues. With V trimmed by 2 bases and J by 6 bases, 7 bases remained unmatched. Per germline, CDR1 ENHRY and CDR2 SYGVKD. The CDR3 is CAISETRDRVNGYTF. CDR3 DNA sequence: TGTGCCATCAGTGAGACCCGGGACAGGGTAAATGGCTACACCTTC.

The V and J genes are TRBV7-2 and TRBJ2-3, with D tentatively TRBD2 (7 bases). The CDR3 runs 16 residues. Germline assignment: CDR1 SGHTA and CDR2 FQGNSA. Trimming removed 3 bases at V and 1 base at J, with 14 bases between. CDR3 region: CASSFGGGAGTDTQYF. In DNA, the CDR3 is TGTGCCAGCAGCTTTGGAGGGGGGGCCGGCACAGATACGCAGTATTTT. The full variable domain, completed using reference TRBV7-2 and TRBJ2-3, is GAGVSQSPSNKVTEKGKDVELRCDPISGHTALYWYRQSLGQGLEFLIYFQGNSAPDKSGLPSDRFSAERTGGSVSTLTIQRTQQEDSAVYLCASSFGGGAGTDTQYFGPGTRLTVL.

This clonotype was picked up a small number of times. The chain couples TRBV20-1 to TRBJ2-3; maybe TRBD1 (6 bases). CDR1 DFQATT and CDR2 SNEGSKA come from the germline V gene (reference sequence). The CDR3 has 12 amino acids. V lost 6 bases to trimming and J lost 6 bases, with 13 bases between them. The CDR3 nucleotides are TGCAGTGCCCTCGGTAGGGGGGATACGCAGTATTTT. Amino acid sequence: CSALGRGDTQYF.

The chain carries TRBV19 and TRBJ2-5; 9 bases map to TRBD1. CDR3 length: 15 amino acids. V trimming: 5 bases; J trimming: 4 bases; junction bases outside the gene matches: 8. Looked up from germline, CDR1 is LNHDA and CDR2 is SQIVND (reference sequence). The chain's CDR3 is CASSHPGQGRETQYF. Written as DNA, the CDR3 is TGTGCCAGTAGTCATCCGGGACAGGGACGAGAGACCCAGTACTTC.

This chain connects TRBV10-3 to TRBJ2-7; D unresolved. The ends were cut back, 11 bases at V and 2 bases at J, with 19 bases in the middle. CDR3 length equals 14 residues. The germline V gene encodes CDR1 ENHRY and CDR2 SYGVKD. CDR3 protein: CAPRSGRSAYEQYF. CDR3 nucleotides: TGTGCCCCCAGGTCAGGCAGGTCAGCCTACGAGCAGTACTTC.

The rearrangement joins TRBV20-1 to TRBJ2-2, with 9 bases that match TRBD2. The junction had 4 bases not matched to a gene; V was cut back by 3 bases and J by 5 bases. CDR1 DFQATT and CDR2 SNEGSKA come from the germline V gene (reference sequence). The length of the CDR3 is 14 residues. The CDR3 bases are TGCAGTGCTAGGCGGACTAGCGTTACCGGGGAGCTGTTTTTT. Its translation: CSARRTSVTGELFF.

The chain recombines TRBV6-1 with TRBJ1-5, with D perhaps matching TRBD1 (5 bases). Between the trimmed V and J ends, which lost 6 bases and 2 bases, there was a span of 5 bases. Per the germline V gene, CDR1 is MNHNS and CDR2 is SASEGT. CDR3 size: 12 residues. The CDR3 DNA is TGTGCCAGCAGCAGGGGCAATCAGCCCCAGCATTTT. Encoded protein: CASSRGNQPQHF.

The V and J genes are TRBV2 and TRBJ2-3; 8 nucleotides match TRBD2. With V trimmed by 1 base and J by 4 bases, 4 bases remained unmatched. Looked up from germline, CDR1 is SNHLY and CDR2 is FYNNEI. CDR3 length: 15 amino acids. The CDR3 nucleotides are TGTGCCAGCAGTGAAGGACTAGCGAGCGCAGATACGCAGTATTTT. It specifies CASSEGLASADTQYF.

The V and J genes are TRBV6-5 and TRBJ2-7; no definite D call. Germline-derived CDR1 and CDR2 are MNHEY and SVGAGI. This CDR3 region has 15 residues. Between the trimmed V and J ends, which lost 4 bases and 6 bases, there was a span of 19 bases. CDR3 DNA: TGTGCCAGCAGTTTCCACAATCTCCCTTTGGGCGAGCAGTACTTC. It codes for CASSFHNLPLGEQYF.

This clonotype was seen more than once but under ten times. CDR3 nucleotide sequence: TGTGCCACCAGTAGCGGGACAGGGGGTAATCAGCCCCAGCATTTT. It codes for CATSSGTGGNQPQHF. The chain employs TRBV15 and TRBJ1-5, with 11 bases aligning to TRBD1. This CDR3 is 15 amino acids long. CDR1 is LNHNV, CDR2 YYDKDF, per germline (reference sequence). V dropped 6 bases and J dropped 4; count of bases not matched to a gene: 5.

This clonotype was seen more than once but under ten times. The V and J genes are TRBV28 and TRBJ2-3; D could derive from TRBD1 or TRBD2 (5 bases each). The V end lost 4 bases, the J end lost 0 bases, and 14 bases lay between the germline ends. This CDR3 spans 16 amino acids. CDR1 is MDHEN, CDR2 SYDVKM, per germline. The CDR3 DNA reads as TGTGCCAGCAGTTCTCGGGGCCCCAAAAGCACAGATACGCAGTATTTT. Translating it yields CASSSRGPKSTDTQYF. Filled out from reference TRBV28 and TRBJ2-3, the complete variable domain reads DVKVTQSSRYLVKRTGEKVFLECVQDMDHENMFWYRQDPGLGLRLIYFSYDVKMKEKGDIPEGYSVSREKKERFSLILESASTNQTSMYLCASSSRGPKSTDTQYFGPGTRLTVL.

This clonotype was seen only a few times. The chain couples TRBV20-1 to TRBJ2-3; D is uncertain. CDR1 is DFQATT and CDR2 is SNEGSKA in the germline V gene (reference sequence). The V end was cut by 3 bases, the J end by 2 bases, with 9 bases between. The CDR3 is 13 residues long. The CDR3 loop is CSASEVITDTQYF. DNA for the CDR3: TGCAGTGCTAGTGAGGTTATCACAGATACGCAGTATTTT.

The CDR3 sequence is CASSLDGGRTEAFF. The CDR3 DNA reads as TGTGCCAGCAGCTTAGATGGGGGCCGGACTGAAGCTTTCTTT. J is TRBJ1-1 and V is TRBV7-9, with D maybe TRBD1 (6 bases). Germline V gene sequence: CDR1 SEHNR, CDR2 FQNEAQ (reference sequence). The CDR3 has 14 amino acids. Trimming stripped 1 base from V and 5 bases from J, with 11 bases between.

CDR3 nucleotides: TGTGCCATCAGTGAGCCGGGACAGCTCTATGGCTACACCTTC. Its protein product is CAISEPGQLYGYTF. V gene TRBV10-3 combines with J gene TRBJ1-2; 7 bases agree with TRBD1. Germline CDR1 and CDR2: ENHRY and SYGVKD. This CDR3 is built from 14 residues. The J segment lost 4 bases and the V segment lost 2 bases, leaving 4 bases of the junction unmatched.

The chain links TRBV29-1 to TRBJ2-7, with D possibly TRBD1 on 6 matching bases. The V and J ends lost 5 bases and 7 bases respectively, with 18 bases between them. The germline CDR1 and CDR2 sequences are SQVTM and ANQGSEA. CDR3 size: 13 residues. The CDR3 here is CSVTRRGTREQYF. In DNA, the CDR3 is TGCAGCGTTACAAGAAGGGGGACAAGGGAGCAGTACTTC.

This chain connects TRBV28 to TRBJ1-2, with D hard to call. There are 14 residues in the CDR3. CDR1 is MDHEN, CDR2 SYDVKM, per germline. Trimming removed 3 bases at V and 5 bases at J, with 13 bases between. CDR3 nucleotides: TGTGCCAGCAGTTTGGTTGACGTGGGATATGGCTACACCTTC. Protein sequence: CASSLVDVGYGYTF.

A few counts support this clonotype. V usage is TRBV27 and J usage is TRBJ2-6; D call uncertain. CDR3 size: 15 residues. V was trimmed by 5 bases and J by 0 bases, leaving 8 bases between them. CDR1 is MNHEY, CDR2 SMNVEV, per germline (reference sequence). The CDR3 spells CASSHRGSGANVLTF. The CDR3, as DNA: TGTGCCAGCAGTCACCGAGGCTCTGGGGCCAACGTCCTGACTTTC.

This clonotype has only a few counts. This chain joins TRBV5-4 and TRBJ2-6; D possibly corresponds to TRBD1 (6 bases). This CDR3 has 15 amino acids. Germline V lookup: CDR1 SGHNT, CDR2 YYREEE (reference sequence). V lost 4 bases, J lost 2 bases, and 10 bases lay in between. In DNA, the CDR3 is TGTGCCAGCAGCATTAGGGGGACTGGGGCCAACGTCCTGACTTTC. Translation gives CASSIRGTGANVLTF. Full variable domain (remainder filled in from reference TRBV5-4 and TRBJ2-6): ETGVTQSPTHLIKTRGQQVTLRCSSQSGHNTVSWYQQALGQGPQFIFQYYREEENGRGNFPPRFSGLQFPNYSSELNVNALELDDSALYLCASSIRGTGANVLTFGAGSRLTVL.

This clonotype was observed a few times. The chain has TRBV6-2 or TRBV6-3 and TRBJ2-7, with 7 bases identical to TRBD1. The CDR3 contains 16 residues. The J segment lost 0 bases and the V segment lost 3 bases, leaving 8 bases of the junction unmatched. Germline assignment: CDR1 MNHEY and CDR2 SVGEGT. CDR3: CASSYLPGTVSYEQYF. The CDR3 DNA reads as TGTGCCAGCAGTTATCTTCCCGGGACAGTCTCCTACGAGCAGTACTTC.

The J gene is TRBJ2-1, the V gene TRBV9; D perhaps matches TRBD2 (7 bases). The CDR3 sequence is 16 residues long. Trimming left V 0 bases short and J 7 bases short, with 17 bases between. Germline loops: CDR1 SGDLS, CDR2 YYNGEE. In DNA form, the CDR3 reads TGTGCCAGCAGCGTAGGACTAGCAACTCAGGGGAATGAGCAGTTCTTC. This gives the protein CASSVGLATQGNEQFF.

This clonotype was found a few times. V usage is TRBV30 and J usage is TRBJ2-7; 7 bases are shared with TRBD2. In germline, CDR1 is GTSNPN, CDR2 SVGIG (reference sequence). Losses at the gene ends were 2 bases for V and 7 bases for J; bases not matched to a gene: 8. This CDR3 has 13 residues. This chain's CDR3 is CAWSRDYNLEQYF. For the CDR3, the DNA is TGTGCCTGGAGTCGGGACTATAACTTGGAGCAGTACTTC.

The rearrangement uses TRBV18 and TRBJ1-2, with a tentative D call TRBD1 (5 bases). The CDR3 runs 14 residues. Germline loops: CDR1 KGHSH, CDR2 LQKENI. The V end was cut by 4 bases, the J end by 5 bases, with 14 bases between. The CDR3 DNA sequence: TGTGCCAGCTCACGCCCGGAGGGGAGTTATGGCTACACCTTC. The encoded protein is CASSRPEGSYGYTF.

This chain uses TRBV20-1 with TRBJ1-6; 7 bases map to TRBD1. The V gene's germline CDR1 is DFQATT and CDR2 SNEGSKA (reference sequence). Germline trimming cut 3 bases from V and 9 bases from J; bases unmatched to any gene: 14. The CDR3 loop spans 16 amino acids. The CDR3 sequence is CSARDIKTGLGSPLHF. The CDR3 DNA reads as TGCAGTGCTAGGGACATTAAGACAGGGTTGGGTTCACCCCTCCACTTT.

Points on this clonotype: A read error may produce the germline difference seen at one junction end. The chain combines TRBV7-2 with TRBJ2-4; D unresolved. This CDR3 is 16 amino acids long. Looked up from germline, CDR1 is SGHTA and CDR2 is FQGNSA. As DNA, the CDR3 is TGTGCCAGCAGCTTTGATGCTGGCTTAGCCAAAAACACTCAGTACTTC. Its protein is CASSFDAGLAKNTQYF.

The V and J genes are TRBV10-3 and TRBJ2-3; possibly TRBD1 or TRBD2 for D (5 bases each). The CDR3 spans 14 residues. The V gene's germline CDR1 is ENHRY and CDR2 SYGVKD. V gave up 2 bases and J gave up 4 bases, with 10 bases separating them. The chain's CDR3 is CAISEALGADTQYF. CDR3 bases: TGTGCCATCAGTGAGGCGCTGGGGGCAGATACGCAGTATTTT.

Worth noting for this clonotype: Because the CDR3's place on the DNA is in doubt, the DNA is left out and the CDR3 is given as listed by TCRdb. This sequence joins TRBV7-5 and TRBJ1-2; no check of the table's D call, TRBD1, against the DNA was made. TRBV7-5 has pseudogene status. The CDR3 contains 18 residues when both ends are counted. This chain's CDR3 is CISVSEAPTGKLNYGYTF.

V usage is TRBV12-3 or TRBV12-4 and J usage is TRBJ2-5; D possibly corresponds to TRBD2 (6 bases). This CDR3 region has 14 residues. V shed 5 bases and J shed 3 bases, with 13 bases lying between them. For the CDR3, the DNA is TGTGCCAGCAGTAGGAGGGGAGTAGAAGAGACCCAGTACTTC. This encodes CASSRRGVEETQYF.

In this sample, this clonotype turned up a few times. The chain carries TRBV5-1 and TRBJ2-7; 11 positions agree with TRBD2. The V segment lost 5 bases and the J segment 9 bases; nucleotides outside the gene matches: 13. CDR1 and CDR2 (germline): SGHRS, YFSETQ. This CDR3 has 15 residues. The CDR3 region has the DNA TGCGCCAGCAGGAACGAAATAGCGGGAGGGCCTGGGCAGTACTTC. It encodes CASRNEIAGGPGQYF.

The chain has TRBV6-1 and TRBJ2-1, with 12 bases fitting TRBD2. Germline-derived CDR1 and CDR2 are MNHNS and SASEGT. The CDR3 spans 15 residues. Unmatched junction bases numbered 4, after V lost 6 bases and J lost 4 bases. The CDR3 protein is CASSSGTSGYNEQFF. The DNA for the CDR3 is TGTGCCAGCAGCTCCGGGACTAGCGGGTACAATGAGCAGTTCTTC.

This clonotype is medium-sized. CDR3 amino acids: CASSLVGGWGGYTF. The CDR3, as DNA: TGTGCCAGCAGTTTAGTGGGGGGCTGGGGTGGCTACACCTTC. The chain combines TRBV27 with TRBJ1-2; D might be TRBD1 (6 bases). Trimming left V 2 bases short and J 7 bases short, with 14 bases between. Germline values: CDR1 MNHEY, CDR2 SMNVEV (reference sequence). The CDR3 runs 14 residues.

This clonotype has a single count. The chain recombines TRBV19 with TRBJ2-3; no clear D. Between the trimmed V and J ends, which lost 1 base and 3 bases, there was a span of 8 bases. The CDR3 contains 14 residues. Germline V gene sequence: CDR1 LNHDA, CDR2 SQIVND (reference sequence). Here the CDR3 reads CASSIGSMTDTQYF. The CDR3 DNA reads TGTGCCAGTAGTATAGGCTCGATGACAGATACGCAGTATTTT.

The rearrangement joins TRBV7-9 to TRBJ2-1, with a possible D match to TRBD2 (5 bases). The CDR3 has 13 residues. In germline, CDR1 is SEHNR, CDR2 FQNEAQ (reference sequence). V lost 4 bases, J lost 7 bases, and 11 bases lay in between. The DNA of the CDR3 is TGTGCCAGCAGCTACCTTGGAGGAAATGAGCAGTTCTTC. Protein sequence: CASSYLGGNEQFF.